Detailed here is one T cell receptor beta chain. Its antigen is not identified. This sample is part of a study of T cell responses to AZD1222 COVID-19 vaccine. The study's findings and limits: At baseline, seropositivity was found in only a handful of AZD1222 recipients.

Trimming took off 5 bases at V and 8 bases at J, with 12 bases between the two ends. Germline V gives CDR1 MNHEY, CDR2 SMNVEV (reference sequence). The CDR3 length is 12 residues. The data were produced by immunoSEQ multiplex PCR, yet TCRdb's version contains in-frame clones alone and is incomplete. The sample consists of some 50,000 clones, about 91% of them appearing once. This sequence joins TRBV27 and TRBJ1-2; tentatively, D is TRBD1 (6 bases). The source of this sequence is an adult who received the AZD1222 COVID-19 vaccine. Sample: peripheral blood, taken 28 days after the second AZD1222 dose. In nucleotides, the CDR3 is TGTGCCAGCAGTACGCAGGGGCAGGGCTACACCTTC. Its translation: CASSTQGQGYTF.